Sequencing of this T cell receptor beta chain was carried out in a study of shared clonotypes between healthy human individuals. V lost 4 bases, J lost 4 bases, and 17 bases lay in between. The CDR3 covers 16 residues. From germline, CDR1 is MNHEY and CDR2 SVGAGI. Profiling relied on immunoSEQ multiplex PCR, and the TCRdb table lists in-frame clones only, not all of them. The table records fewer than 500,000 clones, about three quarters of them present only once. Adult donors, all healthy and HIV-negative, had no recent acute infections or vaccinations. This receptor was identified in a woman in her thirties or forties in good health. Some clones in this sample may be carry-over from other donors' samples. What was sequenced was PBMCs. This chain links TRBV6-5 with TRBJ2-1, with D perhaps matching TRBD1 or TRBD2 (6 bases each). The CDR3 DNA reads as TGTGCCAGCAGTTCGAACAGGGAGGCCAATTACAATGAGCAGTTCTTC. Amino acids: CASSSNREANYNEQFF.